Sequencing of this T cell receptor (beta chain) was carried out in a study of CD8+ T cells in alopecia areata. CDR1 and CDR2 from the germline V gene are MNHEY and SVGAGI. The CDR3 extends over 14 amino acids. V was trimmed by 6 bases and J by 2 bases, leaving 13 bases between them. The authors extracted RNA and reverse transcribed it into cDNA as the sequencing template. Repertoires were generated with immunoSEQ multiplex PCR, while TCRdb's copy carries only in-frame clones and drops some. The sample has some 150,000 clones; 40% to 65% are singletons. The clonotype originates from a human donor with alopecia areata. The chain joins TRBV6-5 to TRBJ2-5; D is possibly TRBD1 (6 bases). Sequences were derived from CD8+ T cells sorted from blood, sampled at week 0. CDR3 residues: CASSQQGRQETQYF. The CDR3 nucleotides read TGTGCCAGCAGCCAACAGGGCCGACAAGAGACCCAGTACTTC.